The entry below gives a single T cell receptor beta chain sequence along with its context. Its specificity is not known. The record originates from a study of T cells in Graves' hyperthyroidism and ophthalmopathy. The overall study: Once the initial diagnosis was made, peripheral blood was obtained before any treatment.

Study-wide points: A model using 13 V-J features told ophthalmopathy apart from stable hyperthyroidism.

Amplified regions were TCR beta CDR3 sequences from RNA transcripts. HTBI primers drove first-round RT-PCR of the TCR CDR3. MiXCR was run by TCRdb on the multiplex PCR reads, yielding one entry per CDR3 protein. The repertoire consists of about 400,000 distinct CDR3 sequences, with roughly 13% occurring once and the leading ten covering 25% to 30%. The material sequenced was blood. This receptor was taken from a man aged 45-60 years with Graves' ophthalmopathy.

The CDR3 DNA sequence: TGTGCCAGCAGCACATCTAGCGGGAGGAACTACGAGCAGTACTTC. Its translation is CASSTSSGRNYEQYF. The chain uses TRBV9 and TRBJ2-7, with TRBD2 matching over 11 bases. Germline lookup yields CDR1 SGDLS and CDR2 YYNGEE. The V and J ends lost 4 bases and 3 bases, in that order; junction bases with no gene match: 6. CDR3 size: 15 residues.